These 21 T cell receptor beta chains came from one sample sequenced in a study of shared clonotypes between healthy human individuals. Using immunoSEQ multiplex PCR, the repertoire was profiled, and TCRdb retains in-frame clones only, with some absent. The sample lists approximately 500,000 clones; 79% were seen once. The sequencing sample was made of PBMCs. The receptors were gathered from a woman between 40 and 50 years old in good health. Some clones in this sample may be carry-over from other donors' samples.

This clone was found once. The V and J genes are TRBV7-9 and TRBJ2-7; D gene unclear. Germline loops: CDR1 SEHNR, CDR2 FQNEAQ (reference sequence). CDR3 length: 12 amino acids. V lost 5 bases to trimming and J lost 6 bases, with 11 bases between them. CDR3 region: CASSLPKGEQYF. The CDR3 DNA sequence: TGTGCCAGCAGCCTTCCCAAAGGCGAGCAGTACTTC.

J is TRBJ1-2 and V is TRBV5-1, with 7 bases aligning to TRBD1. The CDR3 is 13 residues long. V shed 4 bases and J 3 bases; nucleotides not matched to a gene: 3. Germline loops: CDR1 SGHRS, CDR2 YFSETQ. The CDR3 sequence is CASSVTGDYGYTF. The CDR3 nucleotides are TGCGCCAGCAGCGTCACAGGGGACTATGGCTACACCTTC.

The chain couples TRBV21-1 to TRBJ1-4. TRBV21-1 is assigned pseudogene status. The length of the CDR3 is 19 residues. CDR3 region: CASSKTPDLALATNEKLFF. The CDR3 DNA is TGTGCCAGCAGCAAAACCCCGGACCTCGCTCTTGCAACTAATGAAAAACTGTTTTTT.

This CDR3 is CASSQEIQETQYF. The CDR3 DNA sequence: TGCGCCAGCAGCCAAGAGATACAAGAGACCCAGTACTTC. The chain recombines TRBV4-3 with TRBJ2-5; D call uncertain. V was cut by 0 bases and J by 2 bases, with 4 bases left in between. Germline CDR1 is LGHNA and CDR2 is YSLEER. The CDR3 contains 13 residues.

The genes are TRBV28 and TRBJ1-1, with 7 bases fitting TRBD1. The germline gives CDR1 MDHEN, CDR2 SYDVKM. J gave up 5 bases and V 5 bases, and 8 bases lay outside the gene matches. The CDR3 runs 14 residues. CDR3 sequence reads: CASSADRVNTEAFF. The CDR3 DNA follows: TGTGCCAGCAGTGCCGACAGGGTAAATACTGAAGCTTTCTTT.

This clone appeared a few times. The V call is TRBV18, the J call TRBJ1-2; unclear D gene. CDR3 size: 15 residues. Germline loops: CDR1 KGHSH, CDR2 LQKENI. V gave up 0 bases and J gave up 3 bases, with 11 bases separating them. CDR3 sequence reads: CASSPPRGTDYGYTF. CDR3 bases: TGTGCCAGCTCACCACCCCGAGGAACAGACTATGGCTACACCTTC.

Only a few counts were recorded for this clone. The CDR3 nucleotides read TGTGCCAGCTGGGAAAGGGCCGAAACCGGGGAGCTGTTTTTT. This gives the protein CASWERAETGELFF. The gene calls are TRBV18 and TRBJ2-2; D uncertain. Per germline, CDR1 KGHSH and CDR2 LQKENI. The V and J ends lost 7 bases and 5 bases respectively, with 14 bases between them. CDR3 length equals 14 residues.

The chain links TRBV6-5 to TRBJ2-7; no reliable D call. The CDR3 length is 14 residues. V dropped 9 bases and J dropped 0 bases, with 15 bases sitting between them. CDR1 and CDR2 (germline): MNHEY, SVGAGI. CDR3 DNA: TGTGCCAGGAAGAGTATTTTGAGCTCCTACGAGCAGTACTTC. It translates to CARKSILSSYEQYF.

The chain joins TRBV6-4 to TRBJ2-3; D might be TRBD1 or TRBD2, each matching 5 bases. This CDR3 is 14 amino acids long. Trimming shortened V by 6 bases and J by 2 bases, and 12 bases separated the two germline ends. In germline, CDR1 is MRHNA, CDR2 SNTAGT. Here the CDR3 reads CASSPGRHTDTQYF. CDR3 nucleotide sequence: TGTGCCAGCAGCCCAGGGAGACACACAGATACGCAGTATTTT.

This chain connects TRBV14 to TRBJ2-4; 8 positions agree with TRBD1. The CDR3 has 15 residues. J lost 1 base, V lost 3 bases, and 2 bases had no gene match. The germline CDR1 and CDR2 sequences are SGHDN and FVKESK. CDR3 bases: TGTGCCAGCAGCCAGGACAGGGTTGCCAAAAACATTCAGTACTTC. Translating gives CASSQDRVAKNIQYF.

This chain uses TRBV19 with TRBJ2-3, with TRBD2 identical over 10 bases. Germline assignment: CDR1 LNHDA and CDR2 SQIVND (reference sequence). CDR3 length: 16 residues. V lost 0 bases, J lost 2 bases, and 2 bases stayed unmatched. The CDR3 sequence is CASSIDLAGATDTQYF. CDR3 coding DNA: TGTGCCAGTAGTATAGATCTAGCGGGAGCCACAGATACGCAGTATTTT.

This clone has just one count. The gene calls are TRBV1 and TRBJ1-2. TRBV1 is a pseudogene locus. CDR3 length: 19 residues. CDR3 sequence reads: CTSSQEHCGNRDWDYGYTF. Here the CDR3 DNA reads TGCACCAGCAGCCAAGAGCATTGTGGAAACAGGGACTGGGACTATGGCTACACCTTC.

The V call is TRBV6-4, the J call TRBJ1-6, with D possibly being TRBD1 (6 bases). Per germline, CDR1 MRHNA and CDR2 SNTAGT. With 5 bases removed from V and 7 bases from J, the gap between germline ends came to 15 bases. This CDR3 contains 15 residues. The chain's CDR3 is CASSPTGEKNSPLHF. In DNA form, the CDR3 reads TGTGCCAGCAGTCCGACAGGAGAAAAAAATTCACCCCTCCACTTT.

The chain joins TRBV4-3 to TRBJ2-7; 8 bases are a match to TRBD2. Unmatched junction bases numbered 9, after V lost 5 bases and J lost 6 bases. The CDR3 has 14 residues. CDR1 is LGHNA and CDR2 is YSLEER in the germline V gene. The CDR3 nucleotides are TGCGCCAGCAGCTATAGCGGGATGGGCGGCGAGCAGTACTTC. Translation gives CASSYSGMGGEQYF.

The V gene is TRBV29-1, the J gene TRBJ2-1; 7 bases are a match to TRBD2. CDR3 length: 13 amino acids. Germline CDR1 reads SQVTM; CDR2 reads ANQGSEA. Trimming at V came to 4 bases and at J to 3 bases, leaving 3 bases not matched to a gene. As DNA, the CDR3 is TGCAGCGTTGCGTCTAGCGGCTACAATGAGCAGTTCTTC. Protein sequence: CSVASSGYNEQFF.

The V call is TRBV18, the J call TRBJ1-1; D is ambiguous. Trimming cost V 2 bases and J 0 bases, with 13 bases left between them. Germline V gene data show CDR1 as KGHSH and CDR2 as LQKENI. The CDR3 is 16 residues long. This CDR3 reads CASSPGSGIMNTEAFF. The DNA of the CDR3 is TGTGCCAGCTCACCAGGGTCCGGAATCATGAACACTGAAGCTTTCTTT.

In its sample, this clone was seen a few times. CDR3: CASTTAGIPLPGNTIYF. The DNA for the CDR3 is TGTGCCAGCACCACCGCGGGTATCCCCTTGCCCGGAAACACCATATATTTT. J is TRBJ1-3 and V is TRBV7-9; D remains unclear. Germline V CDR1 and CDR2: SEHNR, FQNEAQ (reference sequence). The CDR3 is 17 amino acids. V gave up 7 bases and J gave up 4 bases, with 23 bases separating them.

Turning to this clone: The same CDR3 can be traced to other DNA sequences in this sample. J is TRBJ2-3 and V is TRBV5-4, with D hard to call. V was clipped by 0 bases and J by 2 bases, with 7 bases between them. Looked up from germline, CDR1 is SGHNT and CDR2 is YYREEE (reference sequence). This CDR3 is 14 amino acids long. The DNA of the CDR3 is TGTGCCAGCAGCTTGGCCGGAGTCACAGATACGCAGTATTTT. Its translation is CASSLAGVTDTQYF.

The V gene is TRBV27, the J gene TRBJ2-2, with a tentative D call TRBD2 (5 bases). CDR3 length: 14 amino acids. Per the germline V gene, CDR1 is MNHEY and CDR2 is SMNVEV (reference sequence). V dropped 6 bases and J dropped 6 bases, with 14 bases sitting between them. As DNA, the CDR3 is TGTGCCAGCAGGCCGGACTGGTTTTCCGGGGAGCTGTTTTTT. It translates to CASRPDWFSGELFF.

The chain links TRBV7-8 to TRBJ1-3; D is possibly TRBD1 (5 bases). V dropped 2 bases and J dropped 1 base, with 12 bases sitting between them. Germline CDR1 SGHVS, CDR2 FQNEAQ. The length of the CDR3 is 16 residues. The CDR3 reads CASSLSGDSSGNTIYF. CDR3 DNA: TGTGCCAGCAGCTTAAGCGGGGACTCGTCTGGAAACACCATATATTTT.

A word on this clone: The germline gene is not matched at one end of the junction; a read error may be the cause. The V and J genes are TRBV19 and TRBJ2-2; no clear D gene. The V gene's germline CDR1 is LNHDA and CDR2 SQIVND (reference sequence). The CDR3 loop spans 15 amino acids. CDR3 in DNA: TGTGCCAGTAGTCTAGACTGGTCGAACACCGGGGAGCTGTTTTTT. It specifies CASSLDWSNTGELFF.